Here is one T cell receptor beta chain with its context. Its specificity is unknown. In germline, CDR1 is MDHEN, CDR2 SYDVKM. Trimming removed 5 bases at V and 4 bases at J, with 5 bases between. The length of the CDR3 is 12 residues. This sample is part of a study of beta chain features in type 1 diabetes. The study, taken as a whole, reports: Type 1 diabetes patients had TCRB CDR3s that were shorter (moderately but significantly so) in all four CD4+ subsets.

Reverse transcription of all isolated RNA meant that expressed TCRB transcripts were sequenced. Some clones are missing from TCRdb's copy, which holds only in-frame ones; the method was immunoSEQ multiplex PCR. The table records 900,000 or so clones, roughly 16% of them present only once. Sequenced material: naive CD4+ T cells from blood. The V call is TRBV28, the J call TRBJ1-4; D not resolved. The TCR originated in a woman between 18 and 29 years old in good health. CDR3 nucleotide sequence: TGTGCCAGCAGTCCACTTAATGAAAAACTGTTTTTT. Amino acid sequence: CASSPLNEKLFF.